Presented here are 26 T cell receptor beta chains from one specimen sequenced in a study of T cells of healthy individuals. MiXCR, run by TCRdb on the 5' RACE reads, gives a single entry per CDR3 protein. Here the sample spans nearly 100,000 distinct CDR3 sequences, roughly 15% being singletons. The origin of the receptors is a human donor in good health.

At least ten counts were recorded for this clonotype. V is TRBV4-3 and J is TRBJ1-6, with unresolved D. The CDR3 has 19 amino acids. Germline V gene lookup returns CDR1 LGHNA and CDR2 YSLEER. The V gene lost 4 bases and the J gene lost 2 bases, with 21 bases spanning the gap. This CDR3 reads CASSPENHRASAYNSPLHF. The CDR3 DNA sequence: TGCGCCAGCAGCCCGGAAAATCACCGGGCGAGCGCCTATAATTCACCCCTCCACTTT.

This clonotype was counted only a few times. The chain joins TRBV5-5 to TRBJ1-5; D gene unclear. Per germline, CDR1 SGHKS and CDR2 YYEKEE (reference sequence). This CDR3 has 13 amino acids. V lost 5 bases, J lost 7 bases, and 13 bases lay in between. CDR3 amino acids: CASRFQEHQPQHF. In DNA, the CDR3 is TGTGCCAGCAGGTTCCAGGAACACCAGCCCCAGCATTTT.

In its sample, this clonotype was seen many times. This sequence joins TRBV5-4 and TRBJ1-1, with D uncertain. CDR1 and CDR2 from the germline V gene are SGHNT and YYREEE (reference sequence). This CDR3 is built from 15 residues. V lost 0 bases, J lost 0 bases, and 9 bases lay in between. The CDR3 protein is CASSLVPRMNTEAFF. Here the CDR3 DNA reads TGTGCCAGCAGCTTGGTCCCCAGGATGAACACTGAAGCTTTCTTT.

This chain joins TRBV4-3 and TRBJ2-5, with D uncertain. CDR3 length: 14 amino acids. Trimming stripped 1 base from V and 1 base from J, with 7 bases between. Germline loops: CDR1 LGHNA, CDR2 YSLEER. The CDR3 is CASSQGEPQETQYF. CDR3 in DNA: TGCGCCAGCAGCCAAGGGGAACCCCAAGAGACCCAGTACTTC.

The chain employs TRBV3-1 and TRBJ1-5; no firm D call. There are 14 residues in the CDR3. Trimming removed 1 base from V and 0 bases from J, with 4 bases in between. The V gene's germline CDR1 is LGHDT and CDR2 YNNKEL (reference sequence). In DNA, the CDR3 is TGTGCCAGCAGCCAAGGGATTAGCAATCAGCCCCAGCATTTT. Residues: CASSQGISNQPQHF.

This clonotype was counted a few times. The V gene is TRBV28, the J gene TRBJ2-7; 7 bases fit TRBD2. Germline loops: CDR1 MDHEN, CDR2 SYDVKM. The V gene end was trimmed by 1 base and the J gene end by 3 bases; junction bases not matched to a gene: 12. The CDR3 contains 17 residues. CDR3: CASSLSGGRWGRYEQYF. The DNA of the CDR3 is TGTGCCAGCAGTTTATCTGGCGGGAGATGGGGTCGCTACGAGCAGTACTTC.

This clonotype has at least ten counts. This sequence joins TRBV3-2 and TRBJ1-1. TRBV3-2 is shown as a pseudogene. This CDR3 contains 9 residues. The CDR3, as DNA: TGTGCCAGCAGCCCTGAAGCTTTCTTT. Translated, it gives CASSPEAFF.

The table lists this clonotype with a few counts. One junction end does not reproduce the germline sequence, and a read error may be involved. This chain uses TRBV6-2 or TRBV6-3 with TRBJ2-5; D gene unclear. CDR1 is MNHEY, CDR2 SVGEGT, per germline. CDR3 size: 13 residues. The CDR3 DNA reads as TGTGCCAGCAGTTACGGGCAGTCGGAGACCCAGTACTTT. Residues: CASSYGQSETQYF.

This clonotype was observed a handful of times. The CDR3 loop is CASTRRRHQETQYF. In DNA form, the CDR3 reads TGTGCCAGCACCAGACGCAGGCACCAAGAGACCCAGTACTTC. V and J are TRBV3-1 and TRBJ2-5; D not certain. CDR1 and CDR2 from the germline V gene are LGHDT and YNNKEL (reference sequence). The CDR3 spans 14 residues. Trimming took 7 bases from V and 0 from J, leaving 12 bases between them.

V is TRBV4-3 and J is TRBJ2-5; D is unresolved. V was shortened by 0 bases and J by 5 bases, with 4 bases between the two germline ends. The length of the CDR3 is 12 residues. Per the germline V gene, CDR1 is LGHNA and CDR2 is YSLEER. CDR3 sequence reads: CASSQDRETQYF. The DNA of the CDR3 is TGCGCCAGCAGCCAAGATCGCGAGACCCAGTACTTC.

The V gene is TRBV28, the J gene TRBJ2-1; the D gene is possibly TRBD2 (5 bases). CDR1 is MDHEN and CDR2 is SYDVKM in the germline V gene. Trimming took 7 bases from V and 8 from J, leaving 15 bases between them. The CDR3 has 13 amino acids. The CDR3 coding sequence is TGTGCCAGCACCCAGAGGGCACCGGATGAGCAGTTCTTC. Protein sequence: CASTQRAPDEQFF.

This clonotype has at least ten counts. The gene calls are TRBV6-2 or TRBV6-3 and TRBJ1-1, with unresolved D. The ends were cut back, 7 bases at V and 3 bases at J, with 15 bases in the middle. The germline CDR1 and CDR2 sequences are MNHEY and SVGEGT. The CDR3 consists of 14 residues. This CDR3 reads CASTLMGRDTEAFF. CDR3 in DNA: TGTGCCAGCACCCTTATGGGAAGGGACACTGAAGCTTTCTTT.

J is TRBJ2-3 and V is TRBV5-1; D possibly corresponds to TRBD2 (5 bases). CDR3 size: 11 residues. CDR1 SGHRS and CDR2 YFSETQ come from the germline V gene. V was trimmed by 0 bases and J by 12 bases, leaving 8 bases between them. This CDR3 reads CASSLVGVQYF. As DNA, the CDR3 is TGCGCCAGCAGCTTGGTGGGAGTCCAGTATTTT.

In this sample, this clonotype turned up a few times. The chain carries TRBV10-3 and TRBJ1-1; D unresolved. The CDR3 has 15 amino acids. Germline CDR1 and CDR2: ENHRY and SYGVKD. Trimming pared 0 bases from V and 5 bases from J, leaving 13 bases between. Here the CDR3 DNA reads TGTGCCATCAGTGAGTCGACCATACTTGGGACTGAAGCTTTCTTT. Translating it yields CAISESTILGTEAFF.

This clonotype was picked up many times. The V and J genes are TRBV20-1 and TRBJ2-3; 7 bases agree with TRBD1. CDR1 DFQATT and CDR2 SNEGSKA come from the germline V gene (reference sequence). With 3 bases clipped from V and 4 bases from J, the junction kept 10 bases outside the gene matches. The CDR3 sequence is 15 residues long. The CDR3 bases are TGCAGTGCTAGTATAGGGGGCGCCGCCGCAGATACGCAGTATTTT. This gives the protein CSASIGGAAADTQYF.

This clonotype was observed a few times. The chain is built from TRBV4-3 and TRBJ1-4; a possible D gene is TRBD1 (6 bases). The CDR3 is 17 residues long. CDR1 is LGHNA and CDR2 is YSLEER in the germline V gene. V lost 0 bases, J lost 7 bases, and 18 bases lay in between. In nucleotides, the CDR3 is TGCGCCAGCAGCCAAGAAGGGACGGTGGTCAGGGGTGAAAAACTGTTTTTT. Translated: CASSQEGTVVRGEKLFF.

The CDR3 spells CASSPGFRGGGYTF. Written as DNA, the CDR3 is TGTGCCAGCAGCCCCGGGTTTAGGGGTGGTGGCTACACCTTC. This chain connects TRBV3-1 to TRBJ1-2, with a tentative D call TRBD1 (5 bases). The CDR3 runs to 14 residues. Germline V gene data show CDR1 as LGHDT and CDR2 as YNNKEL (reference sequence). Trimming pared 4 bases from V and 7 bases from J, leaving 16 bases between.

This clonotype occurred a few times. This sequence joins TRBV7-9 and TRBJ1-4; TRBD1 might be the D (6 bases). Germline V gives CDR1 SEHNR, CDR2 FQNEAQ (reference sequence). The V end lost 2 bases, the J end lost 5 bases, and 9 bases lay between the germline ends. CDR3 length: 14 residues. The CDR3 region has the DNA TGTGCCAGCAGCTTACGGACAGCAAATGAAAAACTGTTTTTT. Its translation: CASSLRTANEKLFF.

CDR3 sequence reads: CSARDMVEAKNIQYF. CDR3 coding DNA: TGCAGTGCTAGAGATATGGTGGAAGCCAAAAACATTCAGTACTTC. The rearrangement uses TRBV20-1 and TRBJ2-4; no firm D call. The CDR3 spans 15 residues. V was cut by 0 bases and J by 0 bases, with 9 bases left in between. Germline V gene sequence: CDR1 DFQATT, CDR2 SNEGSKA (reference sequence).

The J gene is TRBJ2-7, the V gene TRBV3-1; 7 bases fit TRBD1. Germline assignment: CDR1 LGHDT and CDR2 YNNKEL (reference sequence). The CDR3 is 12 amino acids. Germline trimming cut 5 bases from V and 6 bases from J; bases unmatched to any gene: 4. The DNA for the CDR3 is TGTGCCAGCAGCTTCCAGGGGGTCGAGCAGTACTTC. Its protein is CASSFQGVEQYF.

The chain carries TRBV7-3 and TRBJ2-3, with 7 nucleotides matching TRBD2. Germline CDR1 and CDR2: SGHTA and FQGTGA. The CDR3 length is 17 residues. V was pared by 1 base and J by 3 bases, with 10 bases of the junction left unmatched. CDR3 residues: CASSLKGWTSETDTQYF. In DNA, the CDR3 is TGTGCCAGCAGCTTAAAGGGATGGACTAGTGAGACAGATACGCAGTATTTT. The full variable domain, completed using reference TRBV7-3 and TRBJ2-3, is GAGVSQTPSNKVTEKGKYVELRCDPISGHTALYWYRQSLGQGPEFLIYFQGTGAADDSGLPNDRFFAVRPEGSVSTLKIQRTERGDSAVYLCASSLKGWTSETDTQYFGPGTRLTVL.

The rearrangement links TRBV28 to TRBJ1-1; 8 bases line up with TRBD1. From germline, CDR1 is MDHEN and CDR2 SYDVKM. The CDR3 loop spans 15 amino acids. V dropped 1 base and J dropped 4; count of bases not matched to a gene: 5. The CDR3 sequence: CASSLFQGAGTEAFF. The CDR3 bases are TGTGCCAGCAGTTTATTTCAGGGGGCTGGCACTGAAGCTTTCTTT. Full variable domain (remainder filled in from reference TRBV28 and TRBJ1-1): DVKVTQSSRYLVKRTGEKVFLECVQDMDHENMFWYRQDPGLGLRLIYFSYDVKMKEKGDIPEGYSVSREKKERFSLILESASTNQTSMYLCASSLFQGAGTEAFFGQGTRLTVV.

This clonotype was counted only a few times. The rearrangement uses TRBV2 and TRBJ1-1; the D is unclear. V dropped 4 bases and J dropped 1 base, with 7 bases sitting between them. Germline-derived CDR1 and CDR2 are SNHLY and FYNNEI. The CDR3 length is 13 residues. The CDR3 nucleotides are TGTGCCAGCAGTGTACACGAGAACACTGAAGCTTTCTTT. It translates to CASSVHENTEAFF.

This clonotype was counted ten times or more. The V gene is TRBV5-1, the J gene TRBJ1-6, with unresolved D. From germline, CDR1 is SGHRS and CDR2 YFSETQ. The CDR3 sequence is 15 residues long. Trimming took off 1 base at V and 7 bases at J, with 12 bases between the two ends. The CDR3 DNA follows: TGCGCCAGCAGCTTGAACCCGGTGCCAAATTCACCCCTCCACTTT. This sequence encodes CASSLNPVPNSPLHF.

This clonotype was detected only a few times. The chain has TRBV7-3 and TRBJ2-3; D is ambiguous. CDR3 length: 13 residues. Germline CDR1 is SGHTA and CDR2 is FQGTGA. V was trimmed by 4 bases and J by 2 bases, leaving 7 bases between them. CDR3 loop: CASSSLLTDTQYF. The CDR3 nucleotides are TGTGCCAGCAGCTCCCTGCTCACAGATACGCAGTATTTT.

This clonotype came up a few times. V gene TRBV6-2 or TRBV6-3 combines with J gene TRBJ2-5, with D tentatively TRBD2 (5 bases). The CDR3 runs 14 residues. Trimming took off 4 bases at V and 9 bases at J, with 18 bases between the two ends. Germline loops: CDR1 MNHEY, CDR2 SVGEGT. The CDR3 coding sequence is TGTGCCAGCAGTTTCGGTGACTACCCCTGGGCCCAGTACTTC. Amino acid sequence: CASSFGDYPWAQYF.